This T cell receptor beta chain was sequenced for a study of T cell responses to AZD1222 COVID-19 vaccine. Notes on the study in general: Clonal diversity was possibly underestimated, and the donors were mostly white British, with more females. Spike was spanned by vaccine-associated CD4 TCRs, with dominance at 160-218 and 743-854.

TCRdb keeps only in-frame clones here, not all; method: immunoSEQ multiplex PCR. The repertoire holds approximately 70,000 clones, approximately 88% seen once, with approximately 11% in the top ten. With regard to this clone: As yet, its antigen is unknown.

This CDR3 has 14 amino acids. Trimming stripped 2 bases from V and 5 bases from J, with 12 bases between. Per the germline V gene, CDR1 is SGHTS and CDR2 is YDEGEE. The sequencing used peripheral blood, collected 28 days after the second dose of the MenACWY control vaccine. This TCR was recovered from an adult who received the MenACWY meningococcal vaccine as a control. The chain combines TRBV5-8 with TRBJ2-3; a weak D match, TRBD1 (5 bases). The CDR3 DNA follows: TGTGCCAGCAGCTTTCAGGGTCGAGGAGATACGCAGTATTTT. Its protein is CASSFQGRGDTQYF.